What follows is one TCR beta chain and its context. Its antigen is not known. This CDR3 is 21 amino acids long. CDR1 SGHVS and CDR2 FQNEAQ come from the germline V gene. V lost 5 bases to trimming and J lost 0 bases, with 29 bases between them. The data were obtained in a study of radiation and T cells in renal cell carcinoma. Time point: blood 2 weeks post-SBRT. The treatment was: 15 Gy SBRT to primary tumor, nephrectomy 4 weeks later. Measured with immunoSEQ multiplex PCR; TCRdb has only the in-frame clones, and not every one. The table includes about 150,000 clones, approximately 90% detected once. Points from the study as a whole: Top tumor clonotypes rose in blood 2 weeks post-radiation, then contracted.

The genes are TRBV7-8 and TRBJ2-4; either TRBD1 or TRBD2 may supply D (6 bases each). The sample was blood, taken from a patient whose treatment included radiotherapy and nephrectomy. The receptor was derived from a woman aged 45-60 years with renal cell carcinoma. Here the CDR3 reads CASSKTARGVEGREAKNIQYF. The CDR3 nucleotides read TGTGCCAGCAGCAAAACGGCTAGGGGGGTAGAGGGCAGGGAAGCCAAAAACATTCAGTACTTC.